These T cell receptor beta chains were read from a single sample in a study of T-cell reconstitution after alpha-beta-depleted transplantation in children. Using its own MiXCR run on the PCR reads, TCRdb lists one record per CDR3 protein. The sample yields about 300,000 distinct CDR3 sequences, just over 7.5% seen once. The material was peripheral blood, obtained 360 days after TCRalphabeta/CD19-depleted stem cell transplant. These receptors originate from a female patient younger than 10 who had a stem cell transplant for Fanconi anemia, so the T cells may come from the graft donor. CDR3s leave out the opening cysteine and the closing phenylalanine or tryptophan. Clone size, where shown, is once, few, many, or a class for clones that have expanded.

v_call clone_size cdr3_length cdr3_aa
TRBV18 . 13 ASSPGRRGYNEQF
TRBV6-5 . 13 ASSYFGRVNTEAF
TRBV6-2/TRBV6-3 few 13 ASSRPGQLDGEQF
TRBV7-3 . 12 ASSYRGRGTEAF
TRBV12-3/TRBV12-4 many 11 ASTSTHNSPLH
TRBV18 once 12 ASSPRTGIDEQF
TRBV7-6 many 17 ASSLLDPEAGWGTDTQY
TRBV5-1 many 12 ASSLGWDPVTQY
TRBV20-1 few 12 SASSSGLTDTQY
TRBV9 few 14 ASSVVLRGVGTEAF
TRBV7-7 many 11 ASSERSDNEQF
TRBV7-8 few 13 ASSPGQGLGYEQY
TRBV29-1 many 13 SVGFQDRGRDTQY
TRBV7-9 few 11 ASSPGGSGGYT
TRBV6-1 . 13 ASSLNRGTPDTQY
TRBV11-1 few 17 ASSYITPISSRGLDGYT
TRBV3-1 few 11 ASSLGQRHGYT
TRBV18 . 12 TSSLAGGYNEQF
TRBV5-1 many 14 ASSLVSSGSTDTQY
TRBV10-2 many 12 ASRYLASTDTQY
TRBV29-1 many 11 SVYRVTDNEQF
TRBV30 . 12 AWSQGTPTYEQY
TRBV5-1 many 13 ASSSSLAGRETQY
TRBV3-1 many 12 ASSQADRYNEQF
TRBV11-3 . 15 ASSLLYGRDFSYEQY
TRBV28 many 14 ASSGTSGREWETQY
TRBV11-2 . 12 ASSLGKNHNEQF
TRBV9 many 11 ASSPRTNYGYT
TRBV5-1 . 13 ASSLVGGGRTEAF
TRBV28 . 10 ASSGEEGKLF
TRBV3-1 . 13 ASSQDHRGHYGYT
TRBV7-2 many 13 ASSLVGGNNYGYT
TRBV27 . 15 ASSLFVVASGYNEQF
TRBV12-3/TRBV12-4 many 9 ASSPGGEQF
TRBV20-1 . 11 SANSLGAEAQY
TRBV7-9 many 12 ASSLAVGTYEQY